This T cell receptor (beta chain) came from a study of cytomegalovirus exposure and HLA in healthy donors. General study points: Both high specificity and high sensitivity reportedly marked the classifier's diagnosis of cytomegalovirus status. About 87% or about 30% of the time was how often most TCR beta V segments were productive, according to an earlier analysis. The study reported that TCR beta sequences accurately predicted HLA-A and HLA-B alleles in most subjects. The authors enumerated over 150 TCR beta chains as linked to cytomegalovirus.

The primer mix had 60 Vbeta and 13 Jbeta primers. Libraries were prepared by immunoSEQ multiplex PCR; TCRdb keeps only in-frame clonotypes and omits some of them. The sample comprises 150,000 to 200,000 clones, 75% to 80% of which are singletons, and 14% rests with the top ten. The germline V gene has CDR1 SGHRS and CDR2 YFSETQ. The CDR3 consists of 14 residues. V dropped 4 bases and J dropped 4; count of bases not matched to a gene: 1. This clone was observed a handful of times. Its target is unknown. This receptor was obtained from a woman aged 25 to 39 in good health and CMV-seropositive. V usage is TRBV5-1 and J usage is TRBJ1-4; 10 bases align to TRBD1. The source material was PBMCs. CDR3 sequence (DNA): TGCGCCAGCAGCCGGACAGGGGGTAATGAAAAACTGTTTTTT. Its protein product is CASSRTGGNEKLFF.